This is a list of T cell receptor beta chains from one sample in a study of T cell responses to AZD1222 COVID-19 vaccine. Data came from immunoSEQ multiplex PCR; TCRdb stores just in-frame clones and leaves some out. The table records about 150,000 clones, about 92% of them present only once. The material sequenced was peripheral blood, taken on day 0 of AZD1222 vaccination. The receptors were gathered from an adult in good health. Each CDR3 is given with its conserved first and last residue. Each record gives: CDR3 protein, CDR3 DNA, D gene, V gene, J gene, clone size. D genes are given only for firm matches. The listing skips clone size in some rows; elsewhere it reads once, few, many or a size class.

CDR3 protein: CASSTTGRETQYF
CDR3 DNA: TGTGCCAGCAGCACGACAGGGAGAGAGACCCAGTACTTC
D gene: TRBD1
V gene: TRBV7-8
J gene: TRBJ2-5
clone size: -

CDR3 protein: CSVEDGYTF
CDR3 DNA: TGCAGCGTTGAGGATGGCTACACCTTC
D gene: -
V gene: TRBV29-1
J gene: TRBJ1-2
clone size: -

CDR3 protein: CASSFGPEEKLFF
CDR3 DNA: TGCGCCAGCAGCTTCGGGCCCGAGGAAAAACTGTTTTTT
D gene: -
V gene: TRBV5-1
J gene: TRBJ1-4
clone size: -

CDR3 protein: CASSTRTGRNTEAFF
CDR3 DNA: TGTGCCAGCAGTACCCGGACAGGCCGGAACACTGAAGCTTTCTTT
D gene: TRBD1
V gene: TRBV27
J gene: TRBJ1-1
clone size: -

CDR3 protein: CASSLMLAADEQFF
CDR3 DNA: TGCGCCAGCAGCTTGATGTTAGCGGCGGATGAGCAGTTCTTC
D gene: -
V gene: TRBV5-1
J gene: TRBJ2-1
clone size: -

CDR3 protein: CASKSGTGANVLTF
CDR3 DNA: TGTGCCAGCAAGAGCGGGACTGGGGCCAACGTCCTGACTTTC
D gene: TRBD2
V gene: TRBV7-3
J gene: TRBJ2-6
clone size: -

CDR3 protein: CASRDRGRYTEAFF
CDR3 DNA: TGTGCCAGCAGGGATAGAGGCAGGTACACTGAAGCTTTCTTT
D gene: -
V gene: TRBV2
J gene: TRBJ1-1
clone size: -

CDR3 protein: CASSQGDRANEQFF
CDR3 DNA: TGCGCCAGCAGTCAAGGGGACAGGGCTAATGAGCAGTTCTTC
D gene: TRBD1
V gene: TRBV23-1
J gene: TRBJ2-1
clone size: -

CDR3 protein: CASSVTGGLTDTQYF
CDR3 DNA: TGTGCCAGCAGCGTAACGGGTGGTCTCACAGATACGCAGTATTTT
D gene: -
V gene: TRBV9
J gene: TRBJ2-3
clone size: once

CDR3 protein: CASSWPAGGNYGYTF
CDR3 DNA: TGTGCCAGCAGCTGGCCTGCTGGGGGCAACTATGGCTACACCTTC
D gene: -
V gene: TRBV11-2
J gene: TRBJ1-2
clone size: -

CDR3 protein: CASTPPGRVHNSPLHF
CDR3 DNA: TGTGCCAGCACCCCCCCGGGCAGGGTACATAATTCACCCCTCCACTTT
D gene: -
V gene: TRBV2
J gene: TRBJ1-6
clone size: -

CDR3 protein: CASSFSGRNNEQFF
CDR3 DNA: TGTGCCAGCAGCTTCTCAGGACGGAACAATGAGCAGTTCTTC
D gene: -
V gene: TRBV11-3
J gene: TRBJ2-1
clone size: -

CDR3 protein: CASSARTSQETQYF
CDR3 DNA: TGTGCCAGCAGCGCCCGGACGTCCCAAGAGACCCAGTACTTC
D gene: -
V gene: TRBV9
J gene: TRBJ2-5
clone size: -

CDR3 protein: CASSLSDGLVPLHF
CDR3 DNA: TGTGCCAGCAGCTTAAGCGACGGGTTGGTGCCCCTCCACTTT
D gene: -
V gene: TRBV11-2
J gene: TRBJ1-6
clone size: -

CDR3 protein: CASSLGPLTDTQYF
CDR3 DNA: TGTGCCAGCAGCTTAGGCCCCCTTACAGATACGCAGTATTTT
D gene: -
V gene: TRBV7-6
J gene: TRBJ2-3
clone size: -

CDR3 protein: CASSLGRNYGYTF
CDR3 DNA: TGTGCCAGCAGCTTGGGCAGGAACTATGGCTACACCTTC
D gene: -
V gene: TRBV5-6
J gene: TRBJ1-2
clone size: -

CDR3 protein: CASSPRQLNTEAFF
CDR3 DNA: TGTGCCAGCTCACCAAGACAGCTAAACACTGAAGCTTTCTTT
D gene: -
V gene: TRBV18
J gene: TRBJ1-1
clone size: -

CDR3 protein: CASSNRTVRGGNQPQHF
CDR3 DNA: TGTGCCAGCAGCAATAGGACGGTCAGGGGCGGCAATCAGCCCCAGCATTTT
D gene: -
V gene: TRBV7-8
J gene: TRBJ1-5
clone size: -

CDR3 protein: CASSSRDSGTDTQYF
CDR3 DNA: TGTGCCAGCAGTTCCCGGGACTCAGGCACAGATACGCAGTATTTT
D gene: -
V gene: TRBV27
J gene: TRBJ2-3
clone size: once

CDR3 protein: CASSVENRGITEAFF
CDR3 DNA: TGTGCCAGCAGCGTAGAGAACAGGGGGATCACTGAAGCTTTCTTT
D gene: TRBD1
V gene: TRBV9
J gene: TRBJ1-1
clone size: -

CDR3 protein: CASRERREQPQHF
CDR3 DNA: TGTGCCAGCAGGGAGCGAAGGGAACAGCCCCAGCATTTT
D gene: -
V gene: TRBV6-6
J gene: TRBJ1-5
clone size: -

CDR3 protein: CASSEGGEADTQYF
CDR3 DNA: TGTGCCAGCAGTGAAGGGGGAGAGGCAGATACGCAGTATTTT
D gene: -
V gene: TRBV6-1
J gene: TRBJ2-3
clone size: -

CDR3 protein: CASSPSGRGTNTEAFF
CDR3 DNA: TGTGCCAGCAGCCCCAGCGGCCGGGGCACAAACACTGAAGCTTTCTTT
D gene: -
V gene: TRBV7-9
J gene: TRBJ1-1
clone size: once

CDR3 protein: CASRFYQGAYEQYF
CDR3 DNA: TGTGCCAGCAGGTTCTACCAGGGGGCCTACGAGCAGTACTTC
D gene: TRBD1
V gene: TRBV28
J gene: TRBJ2-7
clone size: -

CDR3 protein: CASSPTGGTGYGYTF
CDR3 DNA: TGTGCCAGCTCACCGACAGGGGGCACGGGCTATGGCTACACCTTC
D gene: TRBD1
V gene: TRBV18
J gene: TRBJ1-2
clone size: -

CDR3 protein: CASSQAGTGNTEAFF
CDR3 DNA: TGCGCCAGCAGCCAAGCTGGGACAGGGAACACTGAAGCTTTCTTT
D gene: TRBD1
V gene: TRBV4-1
J gene: TRBJ1-1
clone size: -

CDR3 protein: CASSLGGTGPAEAFF
CDR3 DNA: TGCGCCAGCAGCTTGGGAGGGACAGGGCCCGCTGAAGCTTTCTTT
D gene: TRBD1
V gene: TRBV5-1
J gene: TRBJ1-1
clone size: -

CDR3 protein: CASSERVGQYSNQPQHF
CDR3 DNA: TGTGCCAGCAGTGAACGGGTAGGACAGTATAGCAATCAGCCCCAGCATTTT
D gene: -
V gene: TRBV2
J gene: TRBJ1-5
clone size: -

CDR3 protein: CATSEAKGDGNTIYF
CDR3 DNA: TGTGCCACCAGTGAAGCTAAGGGGGACGGAAACACCATATATTTT
D gene: -
V gene: TRBV24-1
J gene: TRBJ1-3
clone size: -

CDR3 protein: CASSLVGAFNQPQHF
CDR3 DNA: TGCGCCAGCAGCTTGGTAGGGGCCTTCAATCAGCCCCAGCATTTT
D gene: -
V gene: TRBV5-1
J gene: TRBJ1-5
clone size: once

CDR3 protein: CASTLGGDETQYF
CDR3 DNA: TGTGCCAGCACCCTAGGGGGGGACGAGACCCAGTACTTC
D gene: -
V gene: TRBV9
J gene: TRBJ2-5
clone size: -

CDR3 protein: CASSEPRDRVGATNEKLFF
CDR3 DNA: TGTGCCAGCAGTGAACCCCGGGACAGGGTAGGGGCAACTAATGAAAAACTGTTTTTT
D gene: TRBD1
V gene: TRBV2
J gene: TRBJ1-4
clone size: -

CDR3 protein: CASSLGTSGNNEQFF
CDR3 DNA: TGTGCTAGCAGCCTAGGGACTAGCGGGAACAATGAGCAGTTCTTC
D gene: TRBD2
V gene: TRBV7-7
J gene: TRBJ2-1
clone size: -

CDR3 protein: CASSFLVFVPSYTF
CDR3 DNA: TGTGCCAGCAGCTTCTTAGTGTTTGTTCCTAGCTACACCTTC
D gene: -
V gene: TRBV7-9
J gene: TRBJ1-2
clone size: -

CDR3 protein: CASSFTGQGDEQYF
CDR3 DNA: TGCGCCAGCAGCTTCACCGGACAGGGAGACGAGCAGTACTTC
D gene: TRBD1
V gene: TRBV5-1
J gene: TRBJ2-7
clone size: -

CDR3 protein: CASSWGQGTSGNTIYF
CDR3 DNA: TGTGCCAGCAGTTGGGGACAGGGGACATCTGGAAACACCATATATTTT
D gene: TRBD1
V gene: TRBV6-5
J gene: TRBJ1-3
clone size: -

CDR3 protein: CASSLVRGGSSNQPQHF
CDR3 DNA: TGTGCCAGCAGCTTGGTACGAGGGGGTAGTAGCAATCAGCCCCAGCATTTT
D gene: -
V gene: TRBV5-8
J gene: TRBJ1-5
clone size: once

CDR3 protein: CASSEAETQYF
CDR3 DNA: TGTGCCAGCAGTGAAGCGGAGACCCAGTACTTC
D gene: -
V gene: TRBV6-1
J gene: TRBJ2-5
clone size: -

CDR3 protein: CASSLRGLENTEAFF
CDR3 DNA: TGCGCCAGCAGCTTGAGGGGACTGGAGAACACTGAAGCTTTCTTT
D gene: -
V gene: TRBV5-1
J gene: TRBJ1-1
clone size: -

CDR3 protein: CASIFAGDPLDEQYF
CDR3 DNA: TGTGCCAGCATCTTTGCGGGGGATCCTTTGGACGAGCAGTACTTC
D gene: TRBD2
V gene: TRBV6-6
J gene: TRBJ2-7
clone size: few

CDR3 protein: CASSLRGPIYEQYF
CDR3 DNA: TGCGCCAGCAGCTTGCGGGGACCGATCTACGAGCAGTACTTC
D gene: -
V gene: TRBV5-1
J gene: TRBJ2-7
clone size: -

CDR3 protein: CASSLVPGYNQPQHF
CDR3 DNA: TGTGCCAGCAGCTTGGTTCCAGGGTATAATCAGCCCCAGCATTTT
D gene: -
V gene: TRBV5-5
J gene: TRBJ1-5
clone size: -

CDR3 protein: CAIGLTNQPQHF
CDR3 DNA: TGTGCCATCGGACTCACAAATCAGCCCCAGCATTTT
D gene: -
V gene: TRBV10-3
J gene: TRBJ1-5
clone size: many

CDR3 protein: CASSSTGGQVEQYF
CDR3 DNA: TGTGCCAGCAGCTCGACAGGGGGTCAGGTCGAGCAGTACTTC
D gene: TRBD1
V gene: TRBV5-5
J gene: TRBJ2-7
clone size: -

CDR3 protein: CASSLIDRNNYGYTF
CDR3 DNA: TGTGCCAGCAGCCTCATCGACAGGAACAACTATGGCTACACCTTC
D gene: -
V gene: TRBV5-4
J gene: TRBJ1-2
clone size: -

CDR3 protein: CASSLGGAGLALEQFF
CDR3 DNA: TGTGCCAGCAGCTTAGGGGGAGCGGGACTAGCACTTGAGCAGTTCTTC
D gene: TRBD2
V gene: TRBV11-3
J gene: TRBJ2-1
clone size: -

CDR3 protein: CASTPGLLNYGYTF
CDR3 DNA: TGTGCCAGTACCCCGGGGCTCTTAAACTATGGCTACACCTTC
D gene: -
V gene: TRBV19
J gene: TRBJ1-2
clone size: -

CDR3 protein: CASSTEGRETQYF
CDR3 DNA: TGTGCCAGCAGTACTGAGGGCCGGGAGACCCAGTACTTC
D gene: -
V gene: TRBV6-5
J gene: TRBJ2-5
clone size: -

CDR3 protein: CASSERERVSGYSNQPQHF
CDR3 DNA: TGCGCCAGCAGTGAGCGAGAGAGGGTGTCGGGCTATAGCAATCAGCCCCAGCATTTT
D gene: -
V gene: TRBV10-2
J gene: TRBJ1-5
clone size: -

CDR3 protein: CASSPGTSGETQYF
CDR3 DNA: TGCGCCAGCAGCCCGGGGACCAGTGGGGAGACCCAGTACTTC
D gene: -
V gene: TRBV5-1
J gene: TRBJ2-5
clone size: once